This TCR beta chain was sequenced during a study of cytomegalovirus exposure and HLA in healthy donors. Study in general: As an earlier analysis found, 150 million to 200 million T cells yielded about 120 million unique TCR beta sequences.

About this clone itself: Its antigen remains unidentified.

Study outcomes and limitations: Analysis performed later showed TCR beta chains linked to HLA being more clonally expanded than equally common others.

The germline gives CDR1 SGHAT, CDR2 FQNNGV. V lost 2 bases, J lost 5 bases, and 8 bases stayed unmatched. The CDR3 has 16 amino acids. Vbeta (60) and Jbeta (13) primers were used in the PCR. The assay was immunoSEQ multiplex PCR, and TCRdb's table has in-frame clones only and misses some. The sample has roughly 100,000 clones; under 85% are singletons. Sequences were obtained from PBMCs. The clonotype originates from a young man in good health and CMV-seronegative. V is TRBV11-2 and J is TRBJ1-4; TRBD1 agrees at 7 bases. Here the CDR3 DNA reads TGTGCCAGCAGCTTAACCACAGGGGTTGGAAATGAAAAACTGTTTTTT. Residues: CASSLTTGVGNEKLFF.